This passage covers 12 T cell receptor beta chains from one sample sequenced in a study of T cells expressing NK-cell markers (dated by TCRdb to the early 2020s). Receptor libraries were prepared by 5' RACE. Sequencing took place on an Illumina HiSeq 2000. The reads were reprocessed in TCRdb, with one entry per CDR3 protein sequence and no accompanying DNA. The sample has approximately 150,000 distinct CDR3 sequences on record. The ten largest clonotypes hold roughly 12% of the sample. Sequencing used blood T cells: a sorted CD56 or NKG2C T cell subset, CD4+ or CD8+ T cells, or bulk PBMC T cells (not recorded which). The receptor set was obtained from a man in his late teens or twenties in good health. Donor details come from another sample of the same person, matched by shared clones.

This sequence joins TRBV20-1 and TRBJ2-5; the TCRdb D gene call, TRBD1, has no DNA to confirm it. Germline V gene sequence: CDR1 DFQATT, CDR2 SNEGSKA (reference sequence). This CDR3 region has 14 residues. The CDR3 loop is CSATTGDYQETQYF.

This chain links TRBV29-1 with TRBJ2-1; TCRdb's assignment of TRBD1 cannot be checked, as there is no DNA. Germline V gene data show CDR1 as SQVTM and CDR2 as ANQGSEA. This CDR3 region has 14 residues. The chain's CDR3 is CSTAPESSYNEQFF.

The chain has TRBV3-1 and TRBJ1-5. This CDR3 comprises 14 residues. Germline CDR1 LGHDT, CDR2 YNNKEL (reference sequence). The CDR3 here is CASSQDSVNQPQHF.

This chain links TRBV11-2 with TRBJ2-2. Germline-derived CDR1 and CDR2 are SGHAT and FQNNGV. This CDR3 is 11 amino acids long. This CDR3 reads CATAETGELFF.

The V call is TRBV19, the J call TRBJ2-5; the TCRdb D gene call, TRBD1, has no DNA to confirm it. The CDR3 consists of 16 residues. The V gene's germline CDR1 is LNHDA and CDR2 SQIVND (reference sequence). The CDR3 is CASSKQVLGVQETQYF.

The V call is TRBV5-5, the J call TRBJ2-7; the TCRdb D gene call, TRBD1, has no DNA to confirm it. The CDR3 extends over 13 amino acids. Per the germline V gene, CDR1 is SGHKS and CDR2 is YYEKEE (reference sequence). This CDR3 is CASSPGTLYEQYF.

This chain joins TRBV4-2 and TRBJ2-6; the TCRdb call, TRBD2, lacks DNA for checking. The CDR3 sequence is 18 residues long. Germline-derived CDR1 and CDR2 are LGHNA and YNFKEQ. CDR3 residues: CASSQEEGFASGANVLTF.

V gene TRBV5-1 combines with J gene TRBJ2-1; TCRdb's D call, TRBD1, is unchecked because there is no DNA. The CDR3 is 14 residues long. Germline CDR1 reads SGHRS; CDR2 reads YFSETQ. The CDR3 region is CASSFGGQDNEQFF.

This chain links TRBV7-9 with TRBJ1-4; the D gene TCRdb calls, TRBD1, cannot be checked with no DNA. CDR1 is SEHNR, CDR2 FQNEAQ, per germline (reference sequence). The CDR3 has 16 amino acids. The CDR3 loop is CASSLPGTATNEKLFF.

Here the CDR3 reads CASSLGDGGSTDTQYF. V gene TRBV27 combines with J gene TRBJ2-3; without DNA, the TCRdb call of TRBD1 cannot be checked. CDR3 size: 16 residues. Germline V gene data show CDR1 as MNHEY and CDR2 as SMNVEV (reference sequence).

V usage is TRBV7-6 and J usage is TRBJ2-3; no DNA is available, so the TRBD1 call from TCRdb remains unchecked. The CDR3 extends over 18 amino acids. Looked up from germline, CDR1 is SGHVS and CDR2 is FNYEAQ. CDR3 protein: CASSQEASGTGGGDTQYF.

This sequence joins TRBV20-1 and TRBJ2-5; TCRdb proposes TRBD2, but this gene call is untestable without DNA. Germline loops: CDR1 DFQATT, CDR2 SNEGSKA (reference sequence). CDR3 size: 15 residues. The CDR3 here is CSARAPAGGRETQYF.